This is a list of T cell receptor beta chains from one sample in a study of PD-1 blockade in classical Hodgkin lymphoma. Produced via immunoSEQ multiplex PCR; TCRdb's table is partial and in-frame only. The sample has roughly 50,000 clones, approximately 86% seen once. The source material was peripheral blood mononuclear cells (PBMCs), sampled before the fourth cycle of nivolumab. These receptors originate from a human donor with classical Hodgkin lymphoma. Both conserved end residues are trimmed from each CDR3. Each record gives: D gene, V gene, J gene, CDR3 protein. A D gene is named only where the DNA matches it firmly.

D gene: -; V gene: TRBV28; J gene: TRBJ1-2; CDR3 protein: ASSSPPKYGYT
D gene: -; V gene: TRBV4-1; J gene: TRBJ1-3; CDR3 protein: ASSQSGSGNTIY
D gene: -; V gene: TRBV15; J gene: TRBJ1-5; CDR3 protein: ATSSQRTGNSNQPQH
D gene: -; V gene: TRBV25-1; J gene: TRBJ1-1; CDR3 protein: ASRGRLNTEAF
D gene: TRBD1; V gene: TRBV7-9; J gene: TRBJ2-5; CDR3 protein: ASSARGQQETQY
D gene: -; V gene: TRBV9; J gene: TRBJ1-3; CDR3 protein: ASSVGDDGNTIY
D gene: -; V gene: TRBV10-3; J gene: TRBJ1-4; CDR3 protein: AISAGTGTNEKLF
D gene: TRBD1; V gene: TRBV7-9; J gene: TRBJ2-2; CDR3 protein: ASSLLPHGQGTGELF
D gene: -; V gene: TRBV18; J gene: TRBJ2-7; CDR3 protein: ASSPQTIWGHEQY
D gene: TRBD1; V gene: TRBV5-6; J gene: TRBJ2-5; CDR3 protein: ASSSWTGYQETQY
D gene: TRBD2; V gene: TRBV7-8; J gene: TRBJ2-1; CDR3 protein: ASSFSGGAREF
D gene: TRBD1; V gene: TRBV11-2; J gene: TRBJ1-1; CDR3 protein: ASSPRTGKMGAF
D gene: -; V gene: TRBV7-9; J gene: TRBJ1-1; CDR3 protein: ASRDRGANTEAF
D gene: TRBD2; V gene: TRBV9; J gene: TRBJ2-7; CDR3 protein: ASSVAGTSSYEQY
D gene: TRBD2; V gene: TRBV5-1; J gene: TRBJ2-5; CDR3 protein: ASSLNQPGLAAETQY
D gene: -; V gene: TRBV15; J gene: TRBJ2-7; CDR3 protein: ATSRGGRVGDEQY
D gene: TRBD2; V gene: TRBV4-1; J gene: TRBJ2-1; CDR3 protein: ASSQSTSHNEQF
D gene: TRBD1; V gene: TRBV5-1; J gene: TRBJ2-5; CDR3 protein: ASSLQGQLKETQY
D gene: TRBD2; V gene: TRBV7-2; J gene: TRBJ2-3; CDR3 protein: ASSARSGGDTDTQY
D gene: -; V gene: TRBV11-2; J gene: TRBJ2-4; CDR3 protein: ASSSQLAKNIQY
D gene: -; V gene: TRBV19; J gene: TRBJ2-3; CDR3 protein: ASSQGRNTQY
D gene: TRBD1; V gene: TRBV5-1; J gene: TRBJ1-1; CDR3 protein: ASSQTGTGRTEAF
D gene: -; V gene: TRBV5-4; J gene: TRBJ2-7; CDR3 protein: ASSLVTNPLEQY
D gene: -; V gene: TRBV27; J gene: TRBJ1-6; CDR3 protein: ASTLQGSYNSPLH
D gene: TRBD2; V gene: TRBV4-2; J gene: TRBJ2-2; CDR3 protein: ASSRLAGADTGELF
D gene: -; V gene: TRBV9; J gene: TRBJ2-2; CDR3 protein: ASSVGGDTGELF
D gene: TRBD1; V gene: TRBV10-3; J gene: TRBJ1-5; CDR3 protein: AIRGDSSNQPQH
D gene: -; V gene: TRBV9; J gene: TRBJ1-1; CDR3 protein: ASSVGGGTTEAF
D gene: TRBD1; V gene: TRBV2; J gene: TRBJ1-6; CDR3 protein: ASRAGTGPLPLH
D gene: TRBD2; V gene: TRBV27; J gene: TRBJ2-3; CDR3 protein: ASSFLTSGGESTDTQY
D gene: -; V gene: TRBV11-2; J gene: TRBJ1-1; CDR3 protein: ASRRGQNTEAF
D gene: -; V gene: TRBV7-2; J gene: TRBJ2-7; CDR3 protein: ASSLDLARSTYEQY
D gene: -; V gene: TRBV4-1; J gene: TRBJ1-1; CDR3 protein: ASSRGEFMNTEAF
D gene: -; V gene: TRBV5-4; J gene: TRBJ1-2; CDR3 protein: ASSYDQGFGYT
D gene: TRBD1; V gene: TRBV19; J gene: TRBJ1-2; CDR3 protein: ASRMTGNYGYT
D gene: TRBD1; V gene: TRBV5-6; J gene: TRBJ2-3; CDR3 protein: ASSKRQGVTDTQY
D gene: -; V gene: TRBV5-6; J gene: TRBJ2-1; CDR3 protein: ASSLVGRSYNEQF
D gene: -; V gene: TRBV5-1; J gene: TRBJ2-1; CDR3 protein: ASSLVGGNEQF
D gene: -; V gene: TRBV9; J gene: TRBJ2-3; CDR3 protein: ASSGIQGWADTQY
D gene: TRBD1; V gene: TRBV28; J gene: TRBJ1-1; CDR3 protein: ASRTGTVYTEAF
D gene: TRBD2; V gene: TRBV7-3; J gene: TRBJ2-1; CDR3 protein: ASSLRASGSSNEQF
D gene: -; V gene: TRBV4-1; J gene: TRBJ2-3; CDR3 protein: ASSQSTGTPNGDTQY
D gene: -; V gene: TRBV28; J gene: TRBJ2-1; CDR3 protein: ASSLIGVKIKNYNEQF
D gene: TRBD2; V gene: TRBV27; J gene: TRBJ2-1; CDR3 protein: ASSPGLAGRYEQF
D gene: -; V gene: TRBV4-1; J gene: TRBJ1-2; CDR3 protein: ASSRDTGANYGYT
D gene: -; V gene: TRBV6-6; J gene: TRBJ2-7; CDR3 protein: ASSYSSEQY
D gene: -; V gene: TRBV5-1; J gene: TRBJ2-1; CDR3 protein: ASSLTSKQGGDEQF
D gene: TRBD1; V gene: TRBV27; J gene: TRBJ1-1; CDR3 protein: ASSLGTVTEAF
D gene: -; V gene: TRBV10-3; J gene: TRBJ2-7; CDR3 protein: AISEPDRLGEQY
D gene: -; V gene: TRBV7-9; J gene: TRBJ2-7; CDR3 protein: ASSLSTEQY
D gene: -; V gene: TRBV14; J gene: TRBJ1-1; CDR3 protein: ASSQDLRAPGTEAF
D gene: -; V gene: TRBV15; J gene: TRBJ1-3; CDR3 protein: ATSRDLAPSSGNAIY
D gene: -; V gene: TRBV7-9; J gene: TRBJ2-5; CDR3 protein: ASSPRSGPGETQY
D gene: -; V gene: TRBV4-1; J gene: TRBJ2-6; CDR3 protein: ASSQETGSGANVLT
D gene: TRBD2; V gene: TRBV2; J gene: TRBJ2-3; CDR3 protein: ASSGLWAGVNTDTQY
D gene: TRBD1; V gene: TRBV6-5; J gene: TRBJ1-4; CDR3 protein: ASSTGGKLF
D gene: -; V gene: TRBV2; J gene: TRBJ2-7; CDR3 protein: ASSEGGYEQY
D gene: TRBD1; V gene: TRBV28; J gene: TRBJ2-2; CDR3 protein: ASSLGPQGARTGELF
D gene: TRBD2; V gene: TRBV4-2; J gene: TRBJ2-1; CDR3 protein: ASSQERTSGIFYNEQF